The following is a T cell receptor beta chain sequence with its context. This record comes from a study of memory CD4+ T cells and cytomegalovirus serostatus. The assay was immunoSEQ multiplex PCR, and TCRdb's table has in-frame clones only and misses some. This sample has approximately 46,000 clones; around 77% occur once, and the top ten carry less than 0.75%. The sort gate was single viable CD3+CD4+CD8-CD45RO+ cells for memory CD4+ T cells. The sequence was obtained from an adult in good health and CMV-seronegative. Sequencing input: memory CD4+ T cells from blood.

CDR3 protein: CASSLSGAGLDYGYTF. In DNA, the CDR3 is TGTGCCAGCAGTTTGTCCGGGGCAGGGCTTGACTATGGCTACACCTTC. The gene calls are TRBV27 and TRBJ1-2; D is possibly TRBD1 (5 bases). V gave up 3 bases and J gave up 3 bases, with 17 bases separating them. The CDR3 extends over 16 amino acids. Germline lookup yields CDR1 MNHEY and CDR2 SMNVEV (reference sequence).